This entry lists 17 T cell receptor beta chains sequenced from one sample in a study of PD-L1 blockade in urothelial cancer. The repertoire was sequenced with immunoSEQ multiplex PCR; TCRdb's copy has only in-frame clones and lacks some. This table holds 98,000 or so clones, roughly 90% found once. Regarding time point: pretreatment peripheral blood. The sample here was PBMCs, taken around atezolizumab (anti-PD-L1) treatment. The receptor set was obtained from a man in his fifties or sixties with urothelial cancer.

V gene TRBV7-9 combines with J gene TRBJ2-7, with D possibly TRBD2 on 5 matching bases. The CDR3 sequence is 16 residues long. CDR1 is SEHNR and CDR2 is FQNEAQ in the germline V gene (reference sequence). Trimming removed 0 bases from V and 1 base from J, with 13 bases in between. CDR3 in amino acids: CASSLAGRRISYEQYF. CDR3 coding DNA: TGTGCCAGCAGCTTAGCCGGCAGGAGGATTTCCTACGAGCAGTACTTC.

The J gene is TRBJ2-7, the V gene TRBV25-1; TRBD2 matches at 8 bases. Germline lookup yields CDR1 MGHDK and CDR2 SYGVNS. With 6 bases clipped from V and 3 bases from J, the junction kept 7 bases outside the gene matches. This CDR3 is built from 14 residues. CDR3 protein: CASSALGTSYEQYF. The CDR3 region has the DNA TGTGCCAGCAGCGCGCTCGGGACTAGCTACGAGCAGTACTTC.

The gene calls are TRBV7-9 and TRBJ1-2, with 10 positions matching TRBD1. The CDR3 contains 15 residues. V trimming: 5 bases; J trimming: 3 bases; junction bases outside the gene matches: 6. From germline, CDR1 is SEHNR and CDR2 FQNEAQ (reference sequence). CDR3 amino acids: CASSPRTGGDYGYTF. DNA for the CDR3: TGTGCCAGCAGCCCGCGGACAGGGGGGGACTATGGCTACACCTTC. The full variable domain, rest sourced from reference TRBV7-9 and TRBJ1-2, is DTGVSQNPRHKITKRGQNVTFRCDPISEHNRLYWYRQTLGQGPEFLTYFQNEAQLEKSRLLSDRFSAERPKGSFSTLEIQRTEQGDSAMYLCASSPRTGGDYGYTFGSGTRLTVV.

The chain uses TRBV5-6 and TRBJ2-1; D is perhaps TRBD2 (7 bases). This CDR3 is built from 15 residues. Deletions cut 1 base from V and 9 bases from J, with 17 bases between. From germline, CDR1 is SGHDT and CDR2 YYEEEE. The CDR3 loop is CASSLRPSRGAEQFF. Written as DNA, the CDR3 is TGTGCCAGCAGCTTGCGTCCCAGCCGGGGGGCTGAGCAGTTCTTC.

The chain employs TRBV7-3 and TRBJ2-1; 7 bases map to TRBD2. The ends lost 5 bases at V and 3 bases at J; junction bases unmatched: 7. From germline, CDR1 is SGHTA and CDR2 FQGTGA. The CDR3 runs 15 residues. The chain's CDR3 is CASSLLAGLYNEQFF. The DNA for the CDR3 is TGTGCCAGCAGCCTGTTAGCGGGCCTCTACAATGAGCAGTTCTTC.

Concerning this clone itself: A junction end diverges from the germline sequence, so it may reflect a read error. The chain has TRBV6-1 and TRBJ2-7; D is perhaps TRBD2 (5 bases). The CDR3 extends over 14 amino acids. Germline CDR1 reads MNHNS; CDR2 reads SASEGT. The CDR3 coding sequence is TGTGCCAGGAGTGAGGGAGTCCCCTCCTACGAGCAGTACTTC. Its protein product is CARSEGVPSYEQYF.

Note on this clone: One end of the junction does not line up with germline, which may come from a read error. This chain connects TRBV27 to TRBJ1-2, with a tentative D call TRBD1 (6 bases). The CDR3 is 15 residues long. CDR1 is MNHEY and CDR2 is SMNVEV in the germline V gene (reference sequence). Here the CDR3 DNA reads TGTGCCAGCAGTACCTCCGGGACAAACGTTTTACCCATCATTTTC. Amino acid sequence: CASSTSGTNVLPIIF.

The chain uses TRBV18 and TRBJ1-2, with TRBD1 as a possible D gene (5 bases). The CDR3 covers 12 residues. Trimming stripped 4 bases from V and 10 bases from J, with 13 bases between. Germline CDR1 and CDR2: KGHSH and LQKENI. The CDR3 coding sequence is TGTGCCAGCTCACGCGCCTTAGGGGACTACACCTTC. This translates into CASSRALGDYTF. The full variable domain, completed using reference TRBV18 and TRBJ1-2, is NAGVMQNPRHLVRRRGQEARLRCSPMKGHSHVYWYRQLPEEGLKFMVYLQKENIIDESGMPKERFSAEFPKEGPSILRIQQVVRGDSAAYFCASSRALGDYTFGSGTRLTVV.

This chain uses TRBV7-9 with TRBJ1-6; TRBD1 is a possible D gene (5 bases). In germline, CDR1 is SEHNR, CDR2 FQNEAQ (reference sequence). Trimming took 5 bases from V and 11 from J, leaving 25 bases between them. The length of the CDR3 is 17 residues. The CDR3 coding sequence is TGTGCCAGCAGCCTCCCGGGAGGGACGGGGATCGGGGCACCCCTCCACTTT. It codes for CASSLPGGTGIGAPLHF. The full variable domain, its missing parts supplied by reference TRBV7-9 and TRBJ1-6, is DTGVSQNPRHKITKRGQNVTFRCDPISEHNRLYWYRQTLGQGPEFLTYFQNEAQLEKSRLLSDRFSAERPKGSFSTLEIQRTEQGDSAMYLCASSLPGGTGIGAPLHFGNGTRLTVT.

The chain uses TRBV28 and TRBJ1-2; possible D gene TRBD1, 5 bases. The germline V and J ends were trimmed by 3 bases and 2 bases, with 10 bases remaining between them. There are 14 residues in the CDR3. Germline CDR1 MDHEN, CDR2 SYDVKM. CDR3 nucleotide sequence: TGTGCCAGCAGTTTGACAGATTTCAACTATGGCTACACCTTC. Its translation is CASSLTDFNYGYTF.

V and J are TRBV6-5 and TRBJ2-7; 11 nucleotides align to TRBD2. The CDR3 is 15 amino acids. The junction had 0 bases not matched to a gene; V was cut back by 0 bases and J by 2 bases. Germline V gene lookup returns CDR1 MNHEY and CDR2 SVGAGI. The CDR3 coding sequence is TGTGCCAGCAGTTACTCTAGCGGGGGGGCCTACGAGCAGTACTTC. Translating gives CASSYSSGGAYEQYF.

The chain links TRBV2 to TRBJ2-5; D is unresolved. V was cut by 6 bases and J by 2 bases, with 4 bases left in between. Germline V gene lookup returns CDR1 SNHLY and CDR2 FYNNEI. This CDR3 is 11 amino acids long. In DNA, the CDR3 is TGTGCCAGCAGCTATCAAGAGACCCAGTACTTC. Protein product: CASSYQETQYF.

The chain employs TRBV7-2 and TRBJ2-3, with D perhaps matching TRBD2 (7 bases). The length of the CDR3 is 15 residues. Germline CDR1 is SGHTA and CDR2 is FQGNSA. Trimming stripped 7 bases from V and 4 bases from J, with 18 bases between. In DNA, the CDR3 is TGTGCCAGCACCCTCGGCGGGGGCCTCCCAGATACGCAGTATTTT. Translated: CASTLGGGLPDTQYF.

This clone has only one observation. V usage is TRBV6-1 and J usage is TRBJ2-3; the D is unclear. This CDR3 comprises 13 residues. The germline CDR1 and CDR2 sequences are MNHNS and SASEGT. V shed 7 bases and J shed 0 bases, with 8 bases lying between them. CDR3 coding DNA: TGTGCCAGCATATTGGGCAGCACAGATACGCAGTATTTT. Amino acids: CASILGSTDTQYF.

The rearrangement joins TRBV15 to TRBJ2-5, with a weak D call TRBD1 (5 bases). V was trimmed by 1 base and J by 5 bases, leaving 11 bases between them. Germline CDR1 reads LNHNV; CDR2 reads YYDKDF (reference sequence). This CDR3 has 14 amino acids. CDR3 nucleotides: TGTGCCACCAGCAGAGTGGGGCCTGGGGAGACCCAGTACTTC. Its protein is CATSRVGPGETQYF.

V is TRBV10-1 and J is TRBJ2-3, with 7 bases aligning to TRBD1. This CDR3 is built from 15 residues. In germline, CDR1 is WNHNN, CDR2 SYGVQD (reference sequence). With 3 bases clipped from V and 2 bases from J, the junction kept 5 bases outside the gene matches. For the CDR3, the DNA is TGCGCCAGCAGTGACCGACAGGGTCCCACAGATACGCAGTATTTT. This sequence encodes CASSDRQGPTDTQYF.

The V call is TRBV18, the J call TRBJ1-1; TRBD1 might be the D (6 bases). Germline CDR1 reads KGHSH; CDR2 reads LQKENI. This CDR3 contains 14 residues. The V end was cut by 3 bases, the J end by 5 bases, with 13 bases between. CDR3 amino acids: CASSPQGTDTEAFF. The CDR3 coding sequence is TGTGCCAGCTCACCGCAGGGGACGGATACTGAAGCTTTCTTT.